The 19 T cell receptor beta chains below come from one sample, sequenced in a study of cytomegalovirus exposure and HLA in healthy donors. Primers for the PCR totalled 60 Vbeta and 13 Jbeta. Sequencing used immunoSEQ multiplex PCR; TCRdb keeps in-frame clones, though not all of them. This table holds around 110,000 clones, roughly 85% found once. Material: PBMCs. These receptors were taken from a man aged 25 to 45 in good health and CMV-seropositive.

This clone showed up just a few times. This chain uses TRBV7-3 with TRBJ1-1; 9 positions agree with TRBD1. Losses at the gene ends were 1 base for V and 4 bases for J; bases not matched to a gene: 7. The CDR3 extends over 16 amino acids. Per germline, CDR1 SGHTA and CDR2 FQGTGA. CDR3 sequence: CASSLRGQGTFTEAFF. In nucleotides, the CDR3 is TGTGCCAGCAGCTTAAGAGGACAGGGGACGTTCACTGAAGCTTTCTTT.

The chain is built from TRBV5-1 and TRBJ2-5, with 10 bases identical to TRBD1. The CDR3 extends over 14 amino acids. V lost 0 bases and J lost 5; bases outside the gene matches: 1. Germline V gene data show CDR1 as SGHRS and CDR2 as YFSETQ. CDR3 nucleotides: TGCGCCAGCAGCTTGGGGGACAGGGGTGAGACCCAGTACTTC. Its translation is CASSLGDRGETQYF.

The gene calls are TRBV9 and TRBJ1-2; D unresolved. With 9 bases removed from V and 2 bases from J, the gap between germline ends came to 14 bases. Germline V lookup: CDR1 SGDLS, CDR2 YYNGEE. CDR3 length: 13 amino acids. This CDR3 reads CATGAGYNYGYTF. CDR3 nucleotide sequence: TGTGCCACGGGAGCGGGCTACAACTATGGCTACACCTTC.

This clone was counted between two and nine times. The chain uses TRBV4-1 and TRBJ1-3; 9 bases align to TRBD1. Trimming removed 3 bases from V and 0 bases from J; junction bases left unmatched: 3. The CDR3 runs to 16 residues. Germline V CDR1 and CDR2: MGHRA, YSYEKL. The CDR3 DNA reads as TGCGCCAGCAGCCAGCGACAGGGGGACTCTGGAAACACCATATATTTT. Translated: CASSQRQGDSGNTIYF.

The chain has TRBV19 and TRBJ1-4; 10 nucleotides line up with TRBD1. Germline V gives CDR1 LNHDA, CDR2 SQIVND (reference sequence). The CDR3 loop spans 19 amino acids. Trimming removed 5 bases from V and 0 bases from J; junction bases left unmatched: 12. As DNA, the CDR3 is TGTGCCAGTAGTGCAAGGGGACAGGGGAACCGTGCAACTAATGAAAAACTGTTTTTT. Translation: CASSARGQGNRATNEKLFF.

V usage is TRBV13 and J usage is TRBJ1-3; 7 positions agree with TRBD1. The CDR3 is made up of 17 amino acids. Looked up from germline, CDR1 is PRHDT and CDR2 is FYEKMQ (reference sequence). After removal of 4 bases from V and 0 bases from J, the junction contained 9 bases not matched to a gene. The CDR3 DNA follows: TGTGCCAGCAGCTCTGGACAGGATGGGAGCTCTGGAAACACCATATATTTT. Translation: CASSSGQDGSSGNTIYF.

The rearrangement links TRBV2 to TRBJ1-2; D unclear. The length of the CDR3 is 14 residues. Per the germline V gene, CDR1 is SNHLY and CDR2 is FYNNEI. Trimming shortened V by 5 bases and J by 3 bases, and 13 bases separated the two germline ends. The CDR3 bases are TGTGCCAGCAGTCCAACTGCCTCGGACTATGGCTACACCTTC. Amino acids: CASSPTASDYGYTF.

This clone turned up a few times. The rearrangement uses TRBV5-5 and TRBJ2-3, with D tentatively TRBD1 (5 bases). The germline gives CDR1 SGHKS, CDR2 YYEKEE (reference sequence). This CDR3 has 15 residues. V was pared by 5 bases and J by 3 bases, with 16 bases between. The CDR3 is CASSPLSQGTDTQYF. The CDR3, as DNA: TGTGCCAGCAGTCCACTATCCCAGGGTACAGATACGCAGTATTTT.

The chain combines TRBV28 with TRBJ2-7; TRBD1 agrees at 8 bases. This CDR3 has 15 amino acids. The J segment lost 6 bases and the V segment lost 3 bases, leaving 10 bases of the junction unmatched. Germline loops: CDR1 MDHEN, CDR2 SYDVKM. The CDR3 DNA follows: TGTGCCAGCAGTTTTGCGGGACAGGTCTTTATCGAGCAGTACTTC. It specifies CASSFAGQVFIEQYF.

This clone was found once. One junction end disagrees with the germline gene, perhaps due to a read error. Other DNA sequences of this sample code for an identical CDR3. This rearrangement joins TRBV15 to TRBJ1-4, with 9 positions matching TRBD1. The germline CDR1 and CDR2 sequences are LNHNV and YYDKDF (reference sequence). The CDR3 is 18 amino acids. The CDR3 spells CATSTGPQGQGRYEKLFF. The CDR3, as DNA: TGCGCCACCAGCACCGGGCCTCAGGGACAGGGAAGATATGAAAAACTGTTTTTT.

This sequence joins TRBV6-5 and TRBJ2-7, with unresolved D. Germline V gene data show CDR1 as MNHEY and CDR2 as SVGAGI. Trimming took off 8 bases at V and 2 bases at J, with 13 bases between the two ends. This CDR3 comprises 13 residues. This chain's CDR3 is CASLSEAPYEQYF. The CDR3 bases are TGTGCCAGCCTCTCCGAGGCTCCCTACGAGCAGTACTTC.

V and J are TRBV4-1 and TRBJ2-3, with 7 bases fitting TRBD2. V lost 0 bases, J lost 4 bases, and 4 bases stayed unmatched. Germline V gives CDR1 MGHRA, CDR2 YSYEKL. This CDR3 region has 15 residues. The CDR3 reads CASSQDPGLADTQYF. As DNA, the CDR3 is TGCGCCAGCAGCCAAGATCCAGGACTAGCAGATACGCAGTATTTT.

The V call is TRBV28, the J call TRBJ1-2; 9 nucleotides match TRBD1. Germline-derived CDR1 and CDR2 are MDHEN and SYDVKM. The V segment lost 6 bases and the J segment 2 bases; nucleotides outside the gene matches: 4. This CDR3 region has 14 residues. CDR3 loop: CASRSGTGNYGYTF. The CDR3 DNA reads TGTGCCAGCAGATCCGGGACAGGGAACTATGGCTACACCTTC.

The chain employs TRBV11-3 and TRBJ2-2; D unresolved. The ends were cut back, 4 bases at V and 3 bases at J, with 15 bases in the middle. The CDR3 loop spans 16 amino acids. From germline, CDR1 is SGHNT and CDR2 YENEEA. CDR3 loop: CASSSGGDLDTGELFF. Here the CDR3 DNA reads TGTGCCAGCAGCTCCGGCGGCGACCTGGACACCGGGGAGCTGTTTTTT.

Here the CDR3 DNA reads TGTGCCAGCAGCTTCGCGGGTAACCTCTACGAGCAGTACTTC. Protein sequence: CASSFAGNLYEQYF. V is TRBV7-8 and J is TRBJ2-7; TRBD2 might be the D (5 bases). The CDR3 consists of 14 residues. The germline V gene encodes CDR1 SGHVS and CDR2 FQNEAQ. V was shortened by 3 bases and J by 3 bases, with 12 bases between the two germline ends.

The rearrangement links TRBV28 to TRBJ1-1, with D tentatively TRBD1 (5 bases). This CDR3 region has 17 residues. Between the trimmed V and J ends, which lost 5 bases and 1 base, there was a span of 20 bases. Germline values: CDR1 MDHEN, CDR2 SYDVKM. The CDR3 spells CASSTGRGGVTNTEAFF. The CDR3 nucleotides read TGTGCCAGCAGTACCGGGAGGGGTGGGGTAACGAACACTGAAGCTTTCTTT.

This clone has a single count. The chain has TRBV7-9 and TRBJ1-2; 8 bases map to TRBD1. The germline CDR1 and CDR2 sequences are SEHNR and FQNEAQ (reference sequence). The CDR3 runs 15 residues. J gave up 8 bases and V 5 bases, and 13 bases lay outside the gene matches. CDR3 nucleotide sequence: TGTGCCAGCAGCGCAAATCAGGGGGCGCGGACCGGCTACACCTTC. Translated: CASSANQGARTGYTF.

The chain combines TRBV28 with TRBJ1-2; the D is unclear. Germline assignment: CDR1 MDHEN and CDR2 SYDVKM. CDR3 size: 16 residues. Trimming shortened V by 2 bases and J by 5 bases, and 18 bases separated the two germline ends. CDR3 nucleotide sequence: TGTGCCAGCAGTTTAACGGAGGGAGCAGGTTCATATGGCTACACCTTC. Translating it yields CASSLTEGAGSYGYTF.

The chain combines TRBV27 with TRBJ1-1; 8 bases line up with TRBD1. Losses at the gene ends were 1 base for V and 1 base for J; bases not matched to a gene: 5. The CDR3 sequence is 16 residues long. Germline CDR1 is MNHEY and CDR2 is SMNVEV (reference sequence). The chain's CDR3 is CASSLFTGQGNTEAFF. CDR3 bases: TGTGCCAGCAGTTTATTCACCGGACAGGGGAACACTGAAGCTTTCTTT.